The T cell receptor (beta chain) described here comes from a study of CD8 T cells in Susac syndrome (dated by TCRdb to the late 2010s). Regarding the study in general: Of the Susac syndrome patients who were sequenced, roughly eight were in clinical remission while five or six had clinically active disease. At blood withdrawal, Susac syndrome patients were therapy-naive, treated with corticosteroids (with IVIg additionally given to some), or treated with IVIg alone. Whether CD8+ T cell activation and differentiation in Susac syndrome was antigen driven was tested using repertoire sequencing.

RNA was extracted using the RNeasy kit, and roughly 0.5 to 1 ug of the RNA was reverse transcribed with random hexamers. TCR beta CDR3 regions were amplified with the immunoSEQ multiplex PCR assay covering 54 Vbeta and 13 Jbeta segments. PCR amplification bias was corrected using a synthetic template baseline for primer optimization and computational correction. Processing in the source paper ran as follows. Only productive sequences were kept, with reads annotated to V, D and J genes according to IMGT and analyzed in immunoSEQ Analyzer. Clonality was calculated as one minus the Shannon entropy normalized by log2 of the number of productive unique sequences. For each patient and control, public and private clones were evaluated within the 100 most prevalent clones. Susac-specific clones were defined as absent from healthy and MS cohorts, over a thousand published viral clones and other ImmuneACCESS disease sequences. Clones were called with MiXCR by TCRdb after fastp trimmed the public reads at Q25, and only in-frame beta chains were retained. Rows are unified per CDR3 protein, each entry keeping the most common DNA and genes. TCRdb, not the authors, supplied the V and J calls. The sample data list some 96,000 distinct CDR3 sequences, and around 94% of these were observed just once. Roughly 0.31% of the sample is taken by the ten largest.

The paper as a whole reports these results and caveats: No clonal expansion was detected in the CD4+ T cell repertoire of Susac syndrome patients. The number of individuals in the TCR sequencing and HLA analysis was recognized as being relatively small.

Peripheral blood CD8+ and CD4+ T cells from healthy donors, Susac syndrome patients and multiple sclerosis patients were profiled by high-throughput TCR beta sequencing. Recently defined diagnostic criteria for definite or probable disease were met by the Susac syndrome patients. Bulk CD8+ and CD4+ T cells were purified magnetically by negative isolation, whereas CD8+ TEMRA cells were enriched by FACS. Blood was collected in EDTA tubes and processed within 24 hours, with PBMCs isolated through density gradient centrifugation. PBMCs intended for TCR sequencing were frozen in liquid nitrogen and were later thawed in a 37 degrees C water bath. The sorted or isolated CD4+, CD8+ and CD8+ TEMRA cells had a purity of 90% or higher. Concerning this clonotype itself: The antigen this receptor binds is unknown. No base-level quality is on record; no much larger clone is a single base apart.

The sequence derives from a human donor with Susac syndrome. The source material was CD4+ T cells from PBMCs.

The CDR3 amino acid sequence is: CASSYMGSSGNTIYF. The bases read TGTGCCAGCAGTTACATGGGAAGCTCTGGAAACACCATATATTTT. The sequence joins TRBV6-6 to TRBJ1-3, with no reliable assignment of the D segment. V is cut by 2 bases and J by 0 bases, and the space between the germline ends is 8 bases. The CDR3 holds 15 amino acids from the cysteine to the phenylalanine. Only CDR3 DNA is held: 45 bases, read in frame from base 1. For CDR1 and CDR2, the germline V gene (reference sequence) lists MNHNY and SVGAGI.